This T cell receptor beta chain appears in the sequencing data of a study of T-cell memory formation after mild COVID-19. Study at large: Clustering of TCRs was largely donor specific. Overall study findings and caveats: Prior to infection, memory already included some responding clones, suggesting cross-reactive memory joined. Balance between CD4 and CD8 was seen in clones contracting day 15 to 85, and a CD4+ lean was seen in later expanders.

A note on this clonotype: What it binds is unknown.

TCR alpha and TCR beta cDNA libraries carrying sample barcodes and UMIs were produced by 5'RACE using constant-segment primers. TCRdb processed the 5' RACE reads anew with MiXCR; each CDR3 protein has one entry. The sample holds roughly 150,000 distinct CDR3 sequences; approximately 14% are singletons and the top ten take 11% to 15%. There are 13 residues in the CDR3. CDR1 is KGHDR, CDR2 SFDVKD, per germline. Trimming pared 4 bases from V and 8 bases from J, leaving 10 bases between. This TCR derives from an adult woman who had mild COVID-19 (a few samples of this study predate the infection). Cell type and time point are not known. Sequencing input: PBMCs or a T cell subset sorted from them (not recorded which). V and J are TRBV24-1 and TRBJ1-4; D is perhaps TRBD1 (6 bases). CDR3: CATSDLQGEKLFF. The DNA for the CDR3 is TGTGCCACCAGTGACCTACAGGGCGAAAAACTGTTTTTT.